These 16 T cell receptor beta chains were sequenced from one sample in a study of long-term antiretroviral therapy in people with HIV. They ran version v3.0 of the immunoSEQ assay at survey level. Data came from immunoSEQ multiplex PCR; TCRdb stores just in-frame clones and leaves some out. The table has about 25,000 clones, roughly 78% seen once. The source was unsorted PBMCs, collected 1.2 years after starting antiretroviral therapy. The receptors were sampled from a woman in her 40s with HIV.

A few counts support this clone. This rearrangement joins TRBV7-9 to TRBJ2-5, with D possibly TRBD2 on 5 matching bases. The ends were cut back, 4 bases at V and 4 bases at J, with 10 bases in the middle. The CDR3 length is 13 residues. The V gene's germline CDR1 is SEHNR and CDR2 FQNEAQ (reference sequence). CDR3 region: CASSSFGVETQYF. The CDR3 coding sequence is TGTGCCAGCAGCTCCTTCGGGGTAGAGACCCAGTACTTC.

There are a few counts of this clone. CDR3 sequence reads: CASSLEPSRIQFF. In nucleotides, the CDR3 is TGTGCCAGCAGCTTAGAACCGTCGAGAATTCAGTTCTTC. The chain links TRBV11-3 to TRBJ2-1; D is unresolved. The CDR3 has 13 amino acids. Germline V CDR1 and CDR2: SGHNT, YENEEA. V lost 0 bases and J lost 13, with 13 bases in between.

The V and J genes are TRBV19 and TRBJ1-1; no reliable D call. V was cut by 7 bases and J by 3 bases, with 15 bases left in between. CDR3 length: 14 residues. The germline CDR1 and CDR2 sequences are LNHDA and SQIVND (reference sequence). CDR3 amino acids: CASTRPGWDTEAFF. The CDR3 DNA follows: TGTGCCAGTACCCGACCCGGATGGGACACTGAAGCTTTCTTT.

The V and J genes are TRBV5-6 and TRBJ1-3; no clear D gene. Trimming removed 4 bases at V and 4 bases at J, with 12 bases between. The germline V gene has CDR1 SGHDT and CDR2 YYEEEE. The CDR3 runs 14 residues. CDR3 region: CASSPLAIGNTIYF. Written as DNA, the CDR3 is TGTGCCAGCAGCCCCCTGGCCATAGGAAACACCATATATTTT. Full variable domain (missing parts from reference TRBV5-6 and TRBJ1-3): DAGVTQSPTHLIKTRGQQVTLRCSPKSGHDTVSWYQQALGQGPQFIFQYYEEEERQRGNFPDRFSGHQFPNYSSELNVNALLLGDSALYLCASSPLAIGNTIYFGEGSWLTVV.

This rearrangement joins TRBV5-6 to TRBJ1-2, with unresolved D. Looked up from germline, CDR1 is SGHDT and CDR2 is YYEEEE. The CDR3 totals 13 residues. Trimming stripped 2 bases from V and 2 bases from J, with 7 bases between. The CDR3 DNA sequence: TGTGCCAGCAGCTTTGAAGAGAACTATGGCTACACCTTC. Its translation is CASSFEENYGYTF.

The gene calls are TRBV7-2 and TRBJ2-5; no clear D gene. CDR3 length equals 11 residues. Germline V CDR1 and CDR2: SGHTA, FQGNSA. Trimming cost V 0 bases and J 5 bases, with 1 base left between them. CDR3 sequence reads: CASSLAETQYF. As DNA, the CDR3 is TGTGCCAGCAGCTTAGCTGAGACCCAGTACTTC.

CDR3 DNA sequence: TGCGCCAGCAGCCAAGTTTCGGGGAATATGAACACTGAAGCTTTCTTT. This gives the protein CASSQVSGNMNTEAFF. This rearrangement joins TRBV4-3 to TRBJ1-1; D gene unclear. Germline lookup yields CDR1 LGHNA and CDR2 YSLEER. The ends were cut back, 1 base at V and 0 bases at J, with 12 bases in the middle. CDR3 length equals 16 residues.

The J gene is TRBJ1-5, the V gene TRBV19, with a tentative D call TRBD1 (6 bases). With 1 base removed from V and 5 bases from J, the gap between germline ends came to 15 bases. The CDR3 has 16 amino acids. The germline V gene has CDR1 LNHDA and CDR2 SQIVND (reference sequence). CDR3 region: CASSIAPGAADQPQHF. CDR3 bases: TGTGCCAGTAGTATAGCTCCGGGGGCGGCGGATCAGCCCCAGCATTTT.

The table lists this clone with a count of one. The rearrangement uses TRBV5-1 and TRBJ2-1, with D possibly being TRBD1 (6 bases). The V end lost 4 bases, the J end lost 7 bases, and 18 bases lay between the germline ends. The V gene's germline CDR1 is SGHRS and CDR2 YFSETQ. The CDR3 extends over 15 amino acids. The CDR3 reads CASSNIATGSNEQFF. CDR3 nucleotide sequence: TGCGCCAGCAGCAACATAGCAACAGGGTCGAATGAGCAGTTCTTC.

The V call is TRBV18, the J call TRBJ1-4; D not resolved. The CDR3 loop spans 15 amino acids. The V end was cut by 2 bases, the J end by 0 bases, with 7 bases between. Germline V gene lookup returns CDR1 KGHSH and CDR2 LQKENI. DNA of the CDR3: TGTGCCAGCTCACCATTGTATGCAACTAATGAAAAACTGTTTTTT. It is translated as CASSPLYATNEKLFF.

V gene TRBV7-9 combines with J gene TRBJ2-1; D unresolved. Germline CDR1 is SEHNR and CDR2 is FQNEAQ (reference sequence). Trimming cost V 7 bases and J 8 bases, with 12 bases left between them. This CDR3 has 12 residues. DNA for the CDR3: TGTGCCAGCACGGGCGATCTCTATGAGCAGTTCTTC. Amino acids: CASTGDLYEQFF.

This chain uses TRBV9 with TRBJ1-6; D possibly corresponds to TRBD1 (6 bases). This CDR3 is built from 14 residues. Looked up from germline, CDR1 is SGDLS and CDR2 is YYNGEE. Trimming stripped 2 bases from V and 10 bases from J, with 13 bases between. CDR3 residues: CASSVGGLGSPLHF. DNA of the CDR3: TGTGCCAGCAGCGTCGGGGGCTTAGGGTCACCCCTCCACTTT.

V and J are TRBV11-2 and TRBJ1-2; TRBD1 might be the D (5 bases). V was trimmed by 7 bases and J by 13 bases, leaving 19 bases between them. Germline values: CDR1 SGHAT, CDR2 FQNNGV. The CDR3 sequence is 12 residues long. The CDR3 DNA follows: TGTGCCAGCACCACTCTCGGGGCAGCAGTCACCTTC. Protein product: CASTTLGAAVTF.

V gene TRBV5-1 combines with J gene TRBJ1-3; D unclear. V was clipped by 7 bases and J by 2 bases, with 10 bases between them. The germline gives CDR1 SGHRS, CDR2 YFSETQ. The CDR3 consists of 13 residues. In nucleotides, the CDR3 is TGCGCCAGCGGGGTGGCGGCTGGAAACACCATATATTTT. Its protein product is CASGVAAGNTIYF.

CDR3 DNA sequence: TGCGCCAGCAGCCAGGGGGCTAGCCCTAGCACAGATACGCAGTATTTT. It codes for CASSQGASPSTDTQYF. The J gene is TRBJ2-3, the V gene TRBV4-1, with D possibly TRBD1 on 6 matching bases. The V end was cut by 3 bases, the J end by 0 bases, with 13 bases between. The CDR3 length is 16 residues. Germline-derived CDR1 and CDR2 are MGHRA and YSYEKL.

V usage is TRBV6-5 and J usage is TRBJ1-2, with D perhaps matching TRBD1 (5 bases). CDR3 size: 11 residues. V was trimmed by 11 bases and J by 7 bases, leaving 14 bases between them. CDR1 is MNHEY and CDR2 is SVGAGI in the germline V gene. CDR3: CACGGDSGYTF. DNA of the CDR3: TGTGCCTGTGGAGGGGATTCTGGCTACACCTTC.